Below, one T cell receptor beta chain is given with its context. The sample belongs to a study of technical replicates of blood from a few donors. The repertoire was sequenced with immunoSEQ multiplex PCR; TCRdb's copy has only in-frame clones and lacks some. The repertoire consists of about 85,000 clones, with about 94% occurring once and the leading ten covering about 0.39%. The V end was cut by 6 bases, the J end by 4 bases, with 7 bases between. Germline V gives CDR1 SGHTA, CDR2 FQGNSA. The CDR3 spans 11 residues. Sequenced input: T cells isolated from PBMCs. The chain is built from TRBV7-2 and TRBJ2-7; D possibly corresponds to TRBD1 (5 bases). This TCR derives from a human donor in good health. CDR3: CASSDRYEQYF. CDR3 nucleotide sequence: TGTGCCAGCAGTGACAGATACGAGCAGTACTTC. Complete variable domain (other parts from reference TRBV7-2 and TRBJ2-7): GAGVSQSPSNKVTEKGKDVELRCDPISGHTALYWYRQSLGQGLEFLIYFQGNSAPDKSGLPSDRFSAERTGGSVSTLTIQRTQQEDSAVYLCASSDRYEQYFGPGTRLTVT.